These 15 T cell receptor beta chains were all obtained from the same sample, sequenced in a study of blood T cell repertoires in COVID-19. Some clones are missing from TCRdb's copy, which holds only in-frame ones; the method was immunoSEQ multiplex PCR. The data hold fewer than 600,000 clones, with roughly 90% observed a single time. The sequencing input was PBMCs or T cells enriched from blood (not recorded which). The receptors here all came from a woman aged 40 to 55 who had recovered from COVID-19.

The V call is TRBV7-2, the J call TRBJ2-1; the D gene is possibly TRBD2 (7 bases). Germline V gene sequence: CDR1 SGHTA, CDR2 FQGNSA. This CDR3 region has 15 residues. Trimming shortened V by 5 bases and J by 6 bases, and 17 bases separated the two germline ends. CDR3 nucleotides: TGTGCCAGCAGCCAGAGGGGGGGAGCGGGCAATGAGCAGTTCTTC. It codes for CASSQRGGAGNEQFF.

CDR3 loop: CASSDRGGGYTF. The CDR3 region has the DNA TGTGCCAGCAGTGACCGCGGCGGCGGCTACACCTTC. The chain uses TRBV2 and TRBJ1-2; no definite D call. CDR1 is SNHLY and CDR2 is FYNNEI in the germline V gene. The CDR3 covers 12 residues. The V end lost 3 bases, the J end lost 8 bases, and 10 bases lay between the germline ends.

The V call is TRBV12-3 or TRBV12-4, the J call TRBJ1-1, with a possible D match to TRBD1 (5 bases). CDR3 length equals 13 residues. V was clipped by 3 bases and J by 4 bases, with 9 bases between them. CDR3 region: CASSLTVVTEAFF. The CDR3, as DNA: TGTGCCAGCAGTTTGACAGTTGTCACTGAAGCTTTCTTT.

V usage is TRBV5-4 and J usage is TRBJ2-7; TRBD2 might be the D (5 bases). The ends were cut back, 2 bases at V and 6 bases at J, with 9 bases in the middle. Germline V CDR1 and CDR2: SGHNT, YYREEE (reference sequence). The CDR3 is 12 residues long. CDR3 region: CASSFGGSEQYF. The CDR3 DNA sequence: TGTGCCAGCAGCTTCGGCGGGTCCGAGCAGTACTTC.

The rearrangement joins TRBV18 to TRBJ1-1; D unclear. This CDR3 is 14 amino acids long. Trimming shortened V by 6 bases and J by 4 bases, and 15 bases separated the two germline ends. The germline CDR1 and CDR2 sequences are KGHSH and LQKENI. The CDR3 is CASSVNSLGTEAFF. CDR3 DNA: TGTGCCAGCTCGGTGAACAGCCTGGGCACTGAAGCTTTCTTT.

The CDR3 reads CASSLRVAGIGAKNIQYF. Written as DNA, the CDR3 is TGCGCCAGCAGCTTGCGGGTAGCGGGGATTGGAGCCAAAAACATTCAGTACTTC. This chain connects TRBV5-1 to TRBJ2-4; 8 nucleotides line up with TRBD2. J gave up 0 bases and V 1 base, and 9 bases lay outside the gene matches. This CDR3 is 18 amino acids long. Germline loops: CDR1 SGHRS, CDR2 YFSETQ.

The chain uses TRBV7-8 and TRBJ2-3, with D maybe TRBD2 (5 bases). V lost 6 bases and J lost 1, with 14 bases in between. Germline CDR1 is SGHVS and CDR2 is FQNEAQ. This CDR3 contains 15 residues. As DNA, the CDR3 is TGTGCCAGCAGTCCCGGTGGGAGCGGCACAGATACGCAGTATTTT. Translation: CASSPGGSGTDTQYF.

With regard to this clone: This same CDR3 is encoded by further DNA sequences in the sample. The rearrangement links TRBV5-1 to TRBJ1-3; a weak D match, TRBD1 (6 bases). The germline V gene has CDR1 SGHRS and CDR2 YFSETQ. The V end was cut by 3 bases, the J end by 3 bases, with 13 bases between. CDR3 length: 15 amino acids. CDR3 in amino acids: CASSSGQGNGNTIYF. The CDR3 nucleotides are TGCGCCAGCAGCTCGGGGCAGGGGAATGGAAACACCATATATTTT.

The rearrangement uses TRBV20-1 and TRBJ1-4, with D maybe TRBD1 (6 bases). Between the trimmed V and J ends, which lost 3 bases and 4 bases, there was a span of 9 bases. CDR1 and CDR2 (germline): DFQATT, SNEGSKA (reference sequence). The CDR3 extends over 13 amino acids. The CDR3 region is CSASNRVNEKLFF. The CDR3 DNA is TGCAGTGCTAGTAACAGGGTTAATGAAAAACTGTTTTTT.

V is TRBV11-2 and J is TRBJ2-3, with D possibly being TRBD2 (5 bases). The CDR3 covers 15 residues. Per germline, CDR1 SGHAT and CDR2 FQNNGV. V was shortened by 0 bases and J by 2 bases, with 9 bases between the two germline ends. The CDR3 sequence is CASSLDRLATDTQYF. CDR3 sequence (DNA): TGTGCCAGCAGCTTAGATCGGCTAGCCACAGATACGCAGTATTTT.

This clone was recorded only once. The gene calls are TRBV20-1 and TRBJ2-3; 7 bases align to TRBD2. V dropped 3 bases and J dropped 4; count of bases not matched to a gene: 10. CDR3 length equals 15 residues. Germline CDR1 DFQATT, CDR2 SNEGSKA (reference sequence). The CDR3 is CSASLRLADSDTQYF. Here the CDR3 DNA reads TGCAGTGCTAGTCTTAGGCTAGCGGATTCAGATACGCAGTATTTT.

The count of this clone is one. The chain recombines TRBV10-3 with TRBJ2-7, with 11 positions matching TRBD2. The CDR3 totals 16 residues. The V gene's germline CDR1 is ENHRY and CDR2 SYGVKD. The V segment lost 7 bases and the J segment 3 bases; nucleotides outside the gene matches: 11. Here the CDR3 DNA reads TGTGCCATCAAAGAAGGACTAGCGGGTTCGCTCTACGAGCAGTACTTC. Translated: CAIKEGLAGSLYEQYF.

V and J are TRBV4-3 and TRBJ1-2; 9 bases are shared with TRBD1. V was clipped by 0 bases and J by 6 bases; unmatched bases: 5. From germline, CDR1 is LGHNA and CDR2 YSLEER. The CDR3 has 15 amino acids. The CDR3 nucleotides are TGCGCCAGCAGCCAAGATCTGGGACAGGGCGATGGCTACACCTTC. It yields the protein CASSQDLGQGDGYTF.

The chain uses TRBV2 and TRBJ1-1, with a tentative D call TRBD1 (5 bases). Germline V CDR1 and CDR2: SNHLY, FYNNEI. This CDR3 has 14 amino acids. Trimming left V 6 bases short and J 0 bases short, with 11 bases between. This CDR3 is CASSLQGLNTEAFF. CDR3 sequence (DNA): TGTGCCAGCAGCCTCCAGGGCCTGAACACTGAAGCTTTCTTT.

The chain employs TRBV6-5 and TRBJ2-7, with TRBD1 identical over 8 bases. The length of the CDR3 is 13 residues. V was clipped by 9 bases and J by 3 bases; unmatched bases: 7. Germline CDR1 MNHEY, CDR2 SVGAGI. CDR3 amino acids: CASNGQGVYEQYF. The CDR3 DNA reads TGTGCCAGTAACGGACAGGGAGTCTACGAGCAGTACTTC.